This record concerns one T cell receptor (beta chain) sequence. The data belong to a study of CD8 T cells in Susac syndrome. V shed 0 bases and J shed 4 bases, with 10 bases lying between them. Germline V CDR1 and CDR2: LGHNA, YNFKEQ. This CDR3 spans 15 amino acids. An input of about 0.5 to 1 ug of RNA was subjected to reverse transcription using random hexamers. Via MiXCR, TCRdb re-called the immunoSEQ multiplex PCR reads, giving one row per CDR3 protein. The table has roughly 130,000 distinct CDR3 sequences, about 94% seen once. V is TRBV4-2 and J is TRBJ2-1; maybe TRBD2 (6 bases). The sequence was collected from a human donor with multiple sclerosis. The sequenced sample was CD4+ T cells from PBMCs. CDR3 in amino acids: CASSQERRGYNEQFF. For the CDR3, the DNA is TGTGCCAGCAGCCAAGAGCGGAGGGGTTACAATGAGCAGTTCTTC.